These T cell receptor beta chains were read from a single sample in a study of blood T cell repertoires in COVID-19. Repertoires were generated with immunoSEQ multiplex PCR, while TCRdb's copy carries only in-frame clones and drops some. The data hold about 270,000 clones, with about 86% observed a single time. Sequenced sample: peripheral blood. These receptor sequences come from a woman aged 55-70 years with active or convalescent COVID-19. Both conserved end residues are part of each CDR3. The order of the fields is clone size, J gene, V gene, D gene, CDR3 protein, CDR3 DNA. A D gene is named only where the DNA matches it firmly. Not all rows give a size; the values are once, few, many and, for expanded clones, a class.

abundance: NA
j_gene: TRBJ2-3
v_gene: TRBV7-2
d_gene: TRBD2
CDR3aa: CASSSLGVAGASTDTQYF
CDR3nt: TGTGCCAGCAGCTCATTGGGTGTAGCGGGGGCTAGCACAGATACGCAGTATTTT

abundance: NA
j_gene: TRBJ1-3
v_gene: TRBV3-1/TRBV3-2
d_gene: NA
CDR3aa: CASSQDSQTGNTIYF
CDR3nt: TGTGCCAGCAGCCAAGATTCACAGACTGGAAACACCATATATTTT

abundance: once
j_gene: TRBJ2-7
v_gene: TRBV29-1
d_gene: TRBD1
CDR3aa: CSVLGLGQGRSAYEQYF
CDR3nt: TGCAGCGTCCTGGGCCTGGGACAGGGAAGATCGGCCTACGAGCAGTACTTC

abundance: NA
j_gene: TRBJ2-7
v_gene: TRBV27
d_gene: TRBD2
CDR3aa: CASSASSGGYEQYF
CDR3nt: TGTGCCAGCAGTGCCTCTAGCGGGGGCTACGAGCAGTACTTC

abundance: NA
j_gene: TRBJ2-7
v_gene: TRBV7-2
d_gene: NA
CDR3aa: CASSLSEGSYEQYF
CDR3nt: TGTGCCAGCAGCTTATCGGAGGGGTCCTACGAGCAGTACTTC

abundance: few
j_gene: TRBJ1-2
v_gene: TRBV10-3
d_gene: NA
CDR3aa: CAISAQENGYTF
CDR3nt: TGTGCCATCAGCGCACAGGAGAATGGCTACACCTTC

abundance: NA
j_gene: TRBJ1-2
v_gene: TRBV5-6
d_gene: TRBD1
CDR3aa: CASSMDRGRDGYTF
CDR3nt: TGTGCCAGCAGCATGGACAGGGGGCGGGATGGCTACACCTTC

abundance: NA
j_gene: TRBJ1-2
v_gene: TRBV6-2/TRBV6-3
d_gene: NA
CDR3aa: CASSYSRQIRGYTF
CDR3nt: TGTGCCAGCAGTTACTCGAGACAGATCCGCGGCTACACCTTC

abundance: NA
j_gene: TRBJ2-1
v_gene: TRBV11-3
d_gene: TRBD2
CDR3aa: CASSLTSGGIEQFF
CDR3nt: TGTGCCAGCAGCTTAACCAGCGGGGGGATTGAGCAGTTCTTC

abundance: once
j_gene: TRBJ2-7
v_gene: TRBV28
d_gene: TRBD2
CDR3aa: CASSSPSGGAKGGYF
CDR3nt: TGTGCCAGCAGTTCTCCTAGCGGGGGGGCAAAGGGAGGGTACTTC

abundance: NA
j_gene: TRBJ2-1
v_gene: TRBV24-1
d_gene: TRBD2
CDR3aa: CATSDHGLAGGYNEQFF
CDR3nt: TGTGCCACCAGTGACCACGGACTAGCGGGGGGATACAATGAGCAGTTCTTC

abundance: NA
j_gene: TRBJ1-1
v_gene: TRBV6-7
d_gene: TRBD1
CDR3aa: CASSNSDRVSESTEAFF
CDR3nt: TGTGCCAGCAGTAATTCGGACAGGGTGTCGGAGAGCACTGAAGCTTTCTTT

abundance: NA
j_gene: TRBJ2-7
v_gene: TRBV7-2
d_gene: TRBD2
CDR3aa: CASSLIGPLAGDEQYF
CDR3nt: TGTGCCAGCAGCTTAATCGGACCTCTAGCGGGGGACGAGCAGTACTTC

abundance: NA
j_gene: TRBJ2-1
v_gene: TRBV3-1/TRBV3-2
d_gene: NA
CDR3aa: CASSFRQSYEQFF
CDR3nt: TGTGCCAGCAGCTTTCGACAGTCCTATGAGCAGTTCTTC

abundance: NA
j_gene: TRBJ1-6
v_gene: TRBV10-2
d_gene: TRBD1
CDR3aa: CASSPPQTGKKGSPLHF
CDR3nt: TGCGCCAGCAGCCCCCCACAGACAGGGAAAAAAGGTTCACCCCTCCACTTT

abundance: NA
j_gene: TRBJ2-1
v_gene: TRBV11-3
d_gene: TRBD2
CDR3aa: CASSFGLAGGNEQFF
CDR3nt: TGTGCCAGCAGCTTCGGACTAGCGGGGGGAAATGAGCAGTTCTTC

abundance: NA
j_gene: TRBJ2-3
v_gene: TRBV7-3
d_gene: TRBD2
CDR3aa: CASSPSSGGPTDTQYF
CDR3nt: TGTGCCAGCAGCCCATCTAGCGGGGGTCCCACAGATACGCAGTATTTT

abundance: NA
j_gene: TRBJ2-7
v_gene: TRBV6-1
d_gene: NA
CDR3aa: CASSEPGSSYEQYF
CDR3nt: TGTGCCAGCAGTGAACCGGGGAGCTCCTACGAGCAGTACTTC

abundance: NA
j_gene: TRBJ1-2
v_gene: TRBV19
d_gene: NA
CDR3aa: CASSTTELYGYTF
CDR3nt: TGTGCCAGTAGTACGACAGAGCTTTATGGCTACACCTTC

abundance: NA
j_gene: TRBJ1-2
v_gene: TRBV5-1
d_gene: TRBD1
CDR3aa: CASSPSGTGMGGYTF
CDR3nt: TGCGCCAGCAGCCCATCCGGGACAGGGATGGGTGGCTACACCTTC

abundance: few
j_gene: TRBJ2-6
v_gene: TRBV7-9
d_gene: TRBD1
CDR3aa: CASSLGGQDHSGANVLTF
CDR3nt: TGTGCCAGCAGCTTAGGGGGACAGGATCACTCTGGGGCCAACGTCCTGACTTTC

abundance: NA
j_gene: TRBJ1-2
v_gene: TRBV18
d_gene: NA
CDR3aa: CASSDNNYGYTF
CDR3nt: TGTGCCAGCTCAGACAATAACTATGGCTACACCTTC

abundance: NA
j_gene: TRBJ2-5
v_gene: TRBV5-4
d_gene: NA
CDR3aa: CASSLVLEETQYF
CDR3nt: TGTGCCAGCAGCTTAGTACTAGAGGAGACCCAGTACTTC

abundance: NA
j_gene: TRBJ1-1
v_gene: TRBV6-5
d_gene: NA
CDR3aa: CASTRDPLNTEAFF
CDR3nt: TGTGCCAGCACCAGGGATCCCTTGAACACTGAAGCTTTCTTT

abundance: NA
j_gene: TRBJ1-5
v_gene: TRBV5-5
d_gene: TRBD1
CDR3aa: CASSSTGAEYQPQHF
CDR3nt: TGTGCCAGCAGCTCGACAGGGGCTGAGTATCAGCCCCAGCATTTT

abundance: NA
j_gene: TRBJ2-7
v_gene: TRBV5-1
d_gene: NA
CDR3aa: CASSLGEKQYF
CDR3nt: TGCGCCAGCAGCTTGGGGGAGAAGCAGTACTTC

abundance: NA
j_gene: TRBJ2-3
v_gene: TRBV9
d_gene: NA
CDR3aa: CASSVQGGRADTQYF
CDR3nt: TGTGCCAGCAGCGTTCAGGGGGGCCGGGCAGATACGCAGTATTTT

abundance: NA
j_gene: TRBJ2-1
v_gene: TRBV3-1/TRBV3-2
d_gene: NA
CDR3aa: CASSQGTGRQFF
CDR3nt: TGTGCCAGCAGCCAGGGCACAGGGAGGCAGTTCTTC

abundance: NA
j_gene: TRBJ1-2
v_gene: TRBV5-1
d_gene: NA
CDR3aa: CASSLTGSYGYTF
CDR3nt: TGCGCCAGCAGCTTGACAGGTTCCTATGGCTACACCTTC

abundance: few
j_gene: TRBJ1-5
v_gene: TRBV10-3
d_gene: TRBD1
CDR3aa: CAISDRGPVYSNQPQHF
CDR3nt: TGTGCCATCAGTGACAGGGGGCCCGTATATAGCAATCAGCCCCAGCATTTT

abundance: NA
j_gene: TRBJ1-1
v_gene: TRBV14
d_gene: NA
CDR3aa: CASSQDLRGTEAFF
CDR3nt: TGTGCCAGCAGCCAAGATCTCCGGGGGACTGAAGCTTTCTTT

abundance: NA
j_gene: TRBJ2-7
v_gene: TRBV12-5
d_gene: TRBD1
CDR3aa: CASGFHRQGSYEQYF
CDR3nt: TGTGCTAGTGGTTTTCATAGACAGGGGAGCTACGAGCAGTACTTC

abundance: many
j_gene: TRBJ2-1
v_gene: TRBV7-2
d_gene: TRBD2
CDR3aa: CASSLSALAGGYNEQFF
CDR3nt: TGTGCCAGCAGCTTATCGGCTCTAGCGGGTGGGTACAATGAGCAGTTCTTC

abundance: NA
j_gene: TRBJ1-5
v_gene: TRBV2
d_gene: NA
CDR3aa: CAGRGYSNQPQHF
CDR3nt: TGTGCCGGAAGGGGTTATAGCAATCAGCCCCAGCATTTT

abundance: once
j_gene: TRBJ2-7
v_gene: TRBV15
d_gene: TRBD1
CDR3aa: CATSRDGTGGREQYF
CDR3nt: TGTGCCACCAGCAGAGATGGGACAGGGGGGCGCGAGCAGTACTTC

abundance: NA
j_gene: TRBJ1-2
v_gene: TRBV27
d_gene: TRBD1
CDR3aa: CATRPRQGPYGYTF
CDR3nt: TGTGCCACCCGCCCGAGACAGGGGCCCTATGGCTACACCTTC

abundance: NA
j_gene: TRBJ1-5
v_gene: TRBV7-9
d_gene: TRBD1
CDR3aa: CASSLGQGGYQPQHF
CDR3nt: TGTGCCAGCAGCTTAGGACAGGGGGGTTATCAGCCCCAGCATTTT

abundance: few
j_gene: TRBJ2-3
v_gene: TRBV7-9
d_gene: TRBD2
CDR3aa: CASSSLREAGGYDTQYF
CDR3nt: TGTGCCAGCAGCTCCCTGAGGGAAGCGGGGGGGTACGATACGCAGTATTTT

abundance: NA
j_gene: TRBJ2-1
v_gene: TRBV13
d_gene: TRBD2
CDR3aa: CASSQPGLAGGTYNEQFF
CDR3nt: TGTGCCAGCAGCCAACCGGGACTAGCGGGGGGAACCTACAATGAGCAGTTCTTC

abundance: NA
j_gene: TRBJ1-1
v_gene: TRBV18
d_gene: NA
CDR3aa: CASSPLFIVDRSANTEAFF
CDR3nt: TGTGCCAGCTCACCACTGTTTATCGTGGACAGATCGGCGAACACTGAAGCTTTCTTT

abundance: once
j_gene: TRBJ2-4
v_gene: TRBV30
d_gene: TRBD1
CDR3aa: CAWSLQGANIQYF
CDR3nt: TGTGCCTGGAGTCTCCAGGGGGCAAACATTCAGTACTTC

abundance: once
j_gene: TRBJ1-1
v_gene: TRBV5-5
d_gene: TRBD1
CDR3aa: CASSWRQGGKNTEAFF
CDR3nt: TGTGCCAGCAGCTGGAGACAGGGGGGGAAGAACACTGAAGCTTTCTTT

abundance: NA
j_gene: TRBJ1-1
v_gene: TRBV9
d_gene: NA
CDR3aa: CASSFGRDTEAFF
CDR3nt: TGTGCCAGCAGCTTTGGGCGAGACACTGAAGCTTTCTTT

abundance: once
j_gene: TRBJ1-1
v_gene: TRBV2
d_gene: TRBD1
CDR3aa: CASSVGDSEAFF
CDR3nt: TGTGCCAGCAGTGTAGGGGACAGTGAAGCTTTCTTT

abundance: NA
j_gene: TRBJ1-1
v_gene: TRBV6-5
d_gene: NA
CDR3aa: CASSYSTGLNTEAFF
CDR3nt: TGTGCCAGCAGTTACTCGACAGGACTGAACACTGAAGCTTTCTTT

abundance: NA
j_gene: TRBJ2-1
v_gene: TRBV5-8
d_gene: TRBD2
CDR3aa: CATERGDVRNEQFF
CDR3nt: TGTGCCACCGAACGGGGGGATGTAAGAAATGAGCAGTTCTTC

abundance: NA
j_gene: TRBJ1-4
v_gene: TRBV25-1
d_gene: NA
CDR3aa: CASSDLGQSTNEKLFF
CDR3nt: TGTGCCAGCAGTGACTTGGGACAATCAACTAATGAAAAACTGTTTTTT

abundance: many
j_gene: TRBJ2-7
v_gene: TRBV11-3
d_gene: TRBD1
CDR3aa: CASSPTGSYEQYF
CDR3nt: TGTGCCAGCAGCCCGACAGGGAGCTACGAGCAGTACTTC

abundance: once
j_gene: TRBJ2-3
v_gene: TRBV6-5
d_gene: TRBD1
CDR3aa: CASREGGQGTDTQYF
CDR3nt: TGTGCCAGCAGAGAGGGGGGACAGGGCACAGATACGCAGTATTTT

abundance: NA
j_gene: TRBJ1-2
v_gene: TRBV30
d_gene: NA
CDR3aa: CAWSLTEYGYTF
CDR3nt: TGTGCCTGGAGCCTCACAGAGTATGGCTACACCTTC

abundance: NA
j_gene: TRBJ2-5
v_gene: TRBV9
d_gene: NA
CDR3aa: CASSGESQETQYF
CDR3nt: TGTGCCAGCAGCGGAGAGTCTCAAGAGACCCAGTACTTC

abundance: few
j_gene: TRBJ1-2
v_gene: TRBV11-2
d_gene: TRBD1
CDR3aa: CASSFGTGGNYGYTF
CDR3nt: TGTGCCAGCAGCTTCGGGACAGGAGGCAACTATGGCTACACCTTC

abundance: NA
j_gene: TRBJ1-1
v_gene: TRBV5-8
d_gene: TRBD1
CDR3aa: CASSLGTGGTEAFF
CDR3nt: TGTGCCAGCAGCCTAGGGACAGGGGGCACTGAAGCTTTCTTT